This section outlines one TCR beta chain sequence together with its context. Its cognate antigen is unknown. This record belongs to a study of CD8 T cells in ankylosing spondylitis. The study, taken as a whole, reports: Disease-linked clones had a CD8+ phenotype and relatively low frequency in peripheral blood. Among TCR beta sequences, a motif of several highly homologous variants appeared characteristic of ankylosing spondylitis blood. Reportedly, significant enrichment of disease-linked clones occurred in matched ankylosing spondylitis synovial fluid.

For TCR beta, libraries came from quantitative 5'-RACE with molecular barcodes. TCRdb re-called the 5' RACE reads through MiXCR, storing one row per CDR3 protein. The sample gives hundreds of thousands of distinct CDR3 sequences, over 9.5% of which show up once; under 0.6% is in the top ten. CDR3 size: 18 residues. V lost 4 bases and J lost 5; bases outside the gene matches: 15. Germline values: CDR1 SGHRS, CDR2 YFSETQ. This clonotype was sampled from a male donor with ankylosing spondylitis. What was sequenced was blood, either unsorted or a sorted T cell fraction (not recorded which). The chain employs TRBV5-1 and TRBJ2-2; 9 bases are a match to TRBD1. The CDR3 spells CASSKTIPGQGLTGELFF. The CDR3 DNA reads as TGCGCCAGCAGCAAAACCATACCGGGACAGGGATTGACCGGGGAGCTGTTTTTT.